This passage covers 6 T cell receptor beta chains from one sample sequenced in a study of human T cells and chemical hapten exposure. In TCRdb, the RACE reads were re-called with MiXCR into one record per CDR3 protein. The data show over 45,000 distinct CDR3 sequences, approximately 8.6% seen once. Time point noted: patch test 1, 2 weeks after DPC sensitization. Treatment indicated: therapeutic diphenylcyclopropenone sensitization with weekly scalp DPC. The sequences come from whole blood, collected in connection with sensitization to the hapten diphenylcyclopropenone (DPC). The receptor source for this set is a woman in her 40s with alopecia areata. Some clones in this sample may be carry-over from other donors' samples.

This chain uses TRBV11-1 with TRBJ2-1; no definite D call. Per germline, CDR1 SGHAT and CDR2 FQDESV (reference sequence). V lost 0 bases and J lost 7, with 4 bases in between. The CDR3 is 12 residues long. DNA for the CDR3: TGTGCCAGCAGCTTAGCCCCGAATGAGCAGTTCTTC. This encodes CASSLAPNEQFF.

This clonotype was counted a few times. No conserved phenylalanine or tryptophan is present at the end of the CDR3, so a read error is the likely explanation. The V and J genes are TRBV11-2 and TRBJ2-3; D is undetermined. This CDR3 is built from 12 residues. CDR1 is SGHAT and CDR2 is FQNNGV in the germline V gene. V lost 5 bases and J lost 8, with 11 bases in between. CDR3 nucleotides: TGTGCCAGCAGCCCTGGACCGCCTACGCAGTATTTG. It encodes CASSPGPPTQYL.

CDR3 in amino acids: CASSRERYTDTQYF. The CDR3 region has the DNA TGTGCCAGCAGCCGGGAGCGTTACACAGATACGCAGTATTTT. The V and J genes are TRBV4-2 and TRBJ2-3, with D perhaps TRBD2 (5 bases). Trimming took off 4 bases at V and 2 bases at J, with 10 bases between the two ends. The CDR3 runs to 14 residues. Per the germline V gene, CDR1 is LGHNA and CDR2 is YNFKEQ.

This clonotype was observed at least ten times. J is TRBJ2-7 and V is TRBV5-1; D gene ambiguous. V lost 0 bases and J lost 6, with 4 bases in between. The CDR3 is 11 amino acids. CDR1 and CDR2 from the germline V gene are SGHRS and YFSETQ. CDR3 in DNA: TGCGCCAGCAGCTTGGCTGCCGAGCAGTACTTC. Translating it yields CASSLAAEQYF.

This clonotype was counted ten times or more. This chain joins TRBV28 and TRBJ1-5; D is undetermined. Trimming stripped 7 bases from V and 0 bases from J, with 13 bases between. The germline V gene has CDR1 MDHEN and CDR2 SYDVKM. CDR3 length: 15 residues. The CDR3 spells CASTLADFSNQPQHF. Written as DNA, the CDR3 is TGTGCCAGCACCCTTGCGGATTTTAGCAATCAGCCCCAGCATTTT.

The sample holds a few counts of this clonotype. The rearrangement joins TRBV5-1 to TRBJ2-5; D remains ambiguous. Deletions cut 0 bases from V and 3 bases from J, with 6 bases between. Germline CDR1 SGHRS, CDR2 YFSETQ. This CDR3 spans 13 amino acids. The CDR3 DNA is TGCGCCAGCAGCTTGGCTTCGGAAGAGACCCAGTACTTC. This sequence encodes CASSLASEETQYF.